A single sample gave rise to the 27 T cell receptor beta chains below, sequenced in a study of breast tumors, draining lymph nodes, adjacent tissues. TCRdb re-analysed the multiplex PCR reads in MiXCR, keeping a single row per CDR3 protein. The sample has 20,000 to 25,000 distinct CDR3 sequences, around 40% seen once. The sample was breast tumor tissue. These receptor sequences come from a female donor with breast cancer. Some clones in this sample may be carry-over from other donors' samples.

The J gene is TRBJ1-2, the V gene TRBV3-1, with 7 bases lining up with TRBD1. The CDR3 extends over 16 amino acids. The trim removed 6 bases at V and 0 bases at J, leaving 10 bases unmatched. Germline-derived CDR1 and CDR2 are LGHDT and YNNKEL (reference sequence). CDR3 sequence: CASSTGTASANYGYTF. CDR3 DNA: TGTGCCAGCAGTACTGGGACAGCGTCGGCTAACTATGGCTACACCTTC.

The chain is built from TRBV2 and TRBJ1-2; TRBD1 might be the D (5 bases). The germline gives CDR1 SNHLY, CDR2 FYNNEI. The CDR3 runs to 12 residues. V was clipped by 9 bases and J by 7 bases, with 15 bases between them. The CDR3 DNA reads as TGTGCCAGGTCGGGGCCCCTGTTTGGCTACACCTTC. Encoded protein: CARSGPLFGYTF.

In its sample, this clonotype is medium-sized. The rearrangement links TRBV5-1 to TRBJ2-1; tentative D call: TRBD2 (5 bases). V lost 8 bases to trimming and J lost 6 bases, with 21 bases between them. The CDR3 covers 15 residues. Germline V gene sequence: CDR1 SGHRS, CDR2 YFSETQ. CDR3 sequence (DNA): TGCGCCAGTCGACATTTAAGGGAGTGGGCCAATGAGCAGTTCTTC. Its translation is CASRHLREWANEQFF.

V and J are TRBV7-2 and TRBJ2-4, with D possibly being TRBD1 or TRBD2 (5 bases each). Germline lookup yields CDR1 SGHTA and CDR2 FQGNSA. V gave up 3 bases and J gave up 0 bases, with 12 bases separating them. The CDR3 is 16 amino acids. This chain's CDR3 is CASSFPGTLAKNIQYF. CDR3 DNA sequence: TGTGCCAGCAGCTTTCCGGGGACCCTAGCCAAAAACATTCAGTACTTC.

V usage is TRBV7-8 and J usage is TRBJ2-7, with 8 bases aligning to TRBD2. The length of the CDR3 is 15 residues. The V segment lost 2 bases and the J segment 2 bases; nucleotides outside the gene matches: 5. In germline, CDR1 is SGHVS, CDR2 FQNEAQ. CDR3 in DNA: TGTGCCAGCAGCTTAAGCACGGGGGGGACCTACGAGCAGTACTTC. Protein product: CASSLSTGGTYEQYF.

This clonotype has at least ten counts. This CDR3 is CASSETGGGEQYF. Written as DNA, the CDR3 is TGTGCCAGCAGTGAGACCGGAGGGGGCGAGCAGTACTTC. The rearrangement joins TRBV2 to TRBJ2-7, with D possibly being TRBD1 or TRBD2 (6 bases each). V lost 3 bases and J 6 bases, leaving 12 bases between the germline ends. The germline gives CDR1 SNHLY, CDR2 FYNNEI. This CDR3 has 13 residues. Supplemented by reference TRBV2 and TRBJ2-7, the full variable domain reads EPEVTQTPSHQVTQMGQEVILRCVPISNHLYFYWYRQILGQKVEFLVSFYNNEISEKSEIFDDQFSVERPDGSNFTLKIRSTKLEDSAMYFCASSETGGGEQYFGPGTRLTVT.

This clonotype counts as medium-sized. The V and J genes are TRBV7-3 and TRBJ2-2; D is unresolved. This CDR3 has 14 amino acids. Trimming cost V 6 bases and J 4 bases, with 12 bases left between them. CDR1 and CDR2 (germline): SGHTA, FQGTGA. The CDR3 DNA reads TGTGCCAGCAGTCCTTATAGTTCCACCGGGGAGCTGTTTTTT. Protein sequence: CASSPYSSTGELFF.

The V call is TRBV12-3 or TRBV12-4, the J call TRBJ1-5; TRBD1 agrees at 9 bases. The CDR3 has 15 amino acids. After removal of 3 bases from V and 3 bases from J, the junction contained 3 bases not matched to a gene. CDR3 DNA sequence: TGTGCCAGCAGTTTGGGGACAGGGCCCAATCAGCCCCAGCATTTT. Encoded protein: CASSLGTGPNQPQHF.

The chain links TRBV7-3 to TRBJ2-1, with no clear D. The CDR3 extends over 13 amino acids. The ends were cut back, 2 bases at V and 2 bases at J, with 4 bases in the middle. Germline V gene lookup returns CDR1 SGHTA and CDR2 FQGTGA. The CDR3 sequence is CASSLGTYNEQFF. The CDR3 nucleotides read TGTGCCAGCAGCTTAGGTACCTACAATGAGCAGTTCTTC.

This clonotype has more than one count but fewer than ten. The chain employs TRBV27 and TRBJ2-5; D unresolved. CDR3 length equals 14 residues. Germline assignment: CDR1 MNHEY and CDR2 SMNVEV (reference sequence). V shed 1 base and J shed 0 bases, with 6 bases lying between them. CDR3: CASSLYPNQETQYF. Here the CDR3 DNA reads TGTGCCAGCAGTTTATATCCCAACCAAGAGACCCAGTACTTC.

This clonotype has just a few counts. The rearrangement uses TRBV2 and TRBJ1-6; D is possibly TRBD1 (5 bases). Germline CDR1 and CDR2: SNHLY and FYNNEI. CDR3 length equals 14 residues. Trimming stripped 3 bases from V and 5 bases from J, with 8 bases between. CDR3 nucleotide sequence: TGTGCCAGCAGTGAGGAGACAGATAATTCACCCCTCCACTTT. The encoded protein is CASSEETDNSPLHF.

This clonotype was detected many times. This rearrangement joins TRBV9 to TRBJ1-2, with D possibly TRBD1 on 5 matching bases. V was cut by 0 bases and J by 1 base, with 7 bases left in between. The CDR3 is 14 residues long. Germline CDR1 reads SGDLS; CDR2 reads YYNGEE. The CDR3 sequence: CASSVVGGNYGYTF. The CDR3, as DNA: TGTGCCAGCAGCGTAGTTGGGGGTAACTATGGCTACACCTTC.

The sample holds one count of this clonotype. In DNA, the CDR3 is TGCAGTGCTAGTGGCGACACAAGAGTCCACGAGCAGTACTTC. The encoded protein is CSASGDTRVHEQYF. The rearrangement joins TRBV20-1 to TRBJ2-7; D remains ambiguous. The V and J ends lost 3 bases and 5 bases respectively, with 17 bases between them. Germline CDR1 DFQATT, CDR2 SNEGSKA (reference sequence). The CDR3 consists of 14 residues.

V gene TRBV7-3 combines with J gene TRBJ2-3, with TRBD1 matching 7 bases. J gave up 1 base and V 1 base, and 2 bases lay outside the gene matches. CDR1 and CDR2 from the germline V gene are SGHTA and FQGTGA. The CDR3 length is 15 residues. The CDR3 spells CASSLNRGGTDTQYF. In DNA form, the CDR3 reads TGTGCCAGCAGCTTAAACAGGGGAGGCACAGATACGCAGTATTTT.

This clonotype turned up a few times. This may arise from a read error, as a much more abundant clone is one base away. This chain joins TRBV11-3 and TRBJ2-1; a possible D gene is TRBD1 (7 bases). V was shortened by 3 bases and J by 5 bases, with 17 bases between the two germline ends. The CDR3 covers 16 residues. The germline V gene has CDR1 SGHNT and CDR2 YENEEA. The CDR3 loop reads CASSFRGAPNNNEQFF. The DNA for the CDR3 is TGTGCCAGCAGCTTCAGGGGGGCGCCCAACAACAATGAGCAGTTCTTC.

This clonotype was seen repeatedly, ten times or more. The CDR3 protein is CASSAGAGANVLTF. The CDR3 coding sequence is TGCGCCAGCAGTGCAGGGGCTGGGGCCAACGTCCTGACTTTC. The J gene is TRBJ2-6, the V gene TRBV10-1, with D maybe TRBD1 (6 bases). Germline V CDR1 and CDR2: WNHNN, SYGVQD (reference sequence). The V and J ends lost 4 bases and 2 bases respectively, with 6 bases between them. This CDR3 spans 14 amino acids.

The rearrangement uses TRBV20-1 and TRBJ1-2; tentatively, D is TRBD1 (6 bases). V lost 3 bases and J 3 bases, leaving 8 bases between the germline ends. The germline V gene encodes CDR1 DFQATT and CDR2 SNEGSKA (reference sequence). CDR3 size: 12 residues. The CDR3 region is CSARSGDYGYTF. The CDR3 DNA is TGCAGTGCTAGGTCAGGGGACTATGGCTACACCTTC.

This clonotype has just a few counts. A much larger clone lies a single base off, so this may be a read error. The rearrangement links TRBV20-1 to TRBJ2-1, with D hard to call. Per germline, CDR1 DFQATT and CDR2 SNEGSKA (reference sequence). The CDR3 extends over 11 amino acids. The CDR3 DNA reads TGCAGTGCCCTCGGCCGCGGTGAGCAGTCCTTC. It yields the protein CSALGRGEQSF.

This chain uses TRBV15 with TRBJ1-1; D is undetermined. The germline V gene encodes CDR1 LNHNV and CDR2 YYDKDF (reference sequence). The CDR3 runs to 13 residues. Trimming cost V 11 bases and J 1 base, with 14 bases left between them. The CDR3 reads CASCPGSNTEAFF. The CDR3 DNA sequence: TGTGCCTCCTGCCCGGGGTCGAACACTGAAGCTTTCTTT. Together with reference TRBV15 and TRBJ1-1, the CDR3 gives the full variable domain: DAMVIQNPRYQVTQFGKPVTLSCSQTLNHNVMYWYQQKSSQAPKLLFHYYDKDFNNEADTPDNFQSRRPNTSFCFLDIRSPGLGDTAMYLCASCPGSNTEAFFGQGTRLTVV.

This clonotype was observed many times. The J gene is TRBJ2-1, the V gene TRBV19; D possibly corresponds to TRBD2 (6 bases). Germline CDR1 is LNHDA and CDR2 is SQIVND (reference sequence). The CDR3 length is 14 residues. Deletions cut 5 bases from V and 7 bases from J, with 15 bases between. CDR3 sequence (DNA): TGTGCCAGTAGTCTCAGGACTACCATGAATGAGCAGTTCTTC. Protein product: CASSLRTTMNEQFF. The full variable domain, rest sourced from reference TRBV19 and TRBJ2-1, is DGGITQSPKYLFRKEGQNVTLSCEQNLNHDAMYWYRQDPGQGLRLIYYSQIVNDFQKGDIAEGYSVSREKKESFPLTVTSAQKNPTAFYLCASSLRTTMNEQFFGPGTRLTVL.

V and J are TRBV7-9 and TRBJ1-6; 8 bases match TRBD1. Germline CDR1 is SEHNR and CDR2 is FQNEAQ (reference sequence). The V segment lost 5 bases and the J segment 7 bases; nucleotides outside the gene matches: 4. The CDR3 extends over 14 amino acids. CDR3 coding DNA: TGTGCCAGCAGCAGCAGACAGGGGAATTCACCCCTCCACTTT. Its translation is CASSSRQGNSPLHF.

Turning to this clonotype: The junction shows a germline mismatch at one end, possibly a read error. This sequence joins TRBV19 and TRBJ2-3; 9 bases match TRBD2. CDR1 is LNHDA, CDR2 SQIVND, per germline (reference sequence). This CDR3 spans 16 amino acids. CDR3 region: CASRIVGGRDPDTQYF. The CDR3 DNA reads as TGTGCCAGTAGGATAGTCGGCGGGAGGGACCCAGATACGCAGTATTTT.

This clonotype was observed many times. This chain links TRBV7-9 with TRBJ1-4; D is uncertain. Germline lookup yields CDR1 SEHNR and CDR2 FQNEAQ (reference sequence). V lost 6 bases, J lost 10 bases, and 15 bases lay in between. This CDR3 is 13 amino acids long. The CDR3 reads CASRLGSGGKLFF. DNA of the CDR3: TGTGCCAGCAGACTGGGATCCGGCGGAAAACTGTTTTTT.

The V and J genes are TRBV5-8 and TRBJ1-5; no clear D. The germline V gene encodes CDR1 SGHTS and CDR2 YDEGEE. V shed 2 bases and J shed 5 bases, with 8 bases lying between them. This CDR3 region has 13 residues. The CDR3 nucleotides read TGTGCCAGCAGCTTCGGTCGGGATCAGCCCCAGCATTTT. It is translated as CASSFGRDQPQHF.

Points on this clonotype: This may be a read error, as it is one base from a much larger clone. The chain uses TRBV5-6 and TRBJ1-2, with 9 bases fitting TRBD1. Losses at the gene ends were 5 bases for V and 6 bases for J; bases not matched to a gene: 20. The CDR3 is 18 amino acids. Germline assignment: CDR1 SGHDT and CDR2 YYEEEE. CDR3: CASRYTLPQGARVHGYTF. Written as DNA, the CDR3 is TGTGCCAGCAGATATACCCTCCCACAGGGGGCCCGAGTTCATGGCTACACCTTC.

The chain uses TRBV20-1 and TRBJ1-5; D gene ambiguous. Germline V gene data show CDR1 as DFQATT and CDR2 as SNEGSKA (reference sequence). V was trimmed by 5 bases and J by 11 bases, leaving 22 bases between them. This CDR3 has 14 amino acids. The CDR3: CSARSPSARAAQHF. CDR3 DNA sequence: TGCAGTGCTCGAAGCCCGTCCGCGAGGGCGGCCCAGCATTTT.

V usage is TRBV10-2 and J usage is TRBJ1-6; D is undetermined. Germline CDR1 and CDR2: WSHSY and SAAADI. Between the trimmed V and J ends, which lost 6 bases and 7 bases, there was a span of 10 bases. The CDR3 spans 13 residues. CDR3 sequence (DNA): TGCGCCAGCAGGTGGGGTATCAATTCACCCCTCCACTTT. Translation: CASRWGINSPLHF.